The 18 T cell receptor beta chains listed next were all sequenced from one sample in a study of cytomegalovirus exposure and HLA in healthy donors. With 60 Vbeta and 13 Jbeta primers, the PCR was carried out. Measured with immunoSEQ multiplex PCR; TCRdb has only the in-frame clones, and not every one. The sample contains fewer than 200,000 clones, over 60% of which appear only once. Sample: PBMCs. The receptors originated from a woman between 25 and 40 years old in good health and CMV-seronegative.

This clone was seen a handful of times. CDR3 loop: CASSYGTAGNTIYF. The DNA for the CDR3 is TGTGCCAGCAGCTATGGGACAGCGGGAAACACCATATATTTT. The chain carries TRBV5-4 and TRBJ1-3; 7 bases match TRBD1. Germline V CDR1 and CDR2: SGHNT, YYREEE (reference sequence). V shed 3 bases and J 4 bases; nucleotides not matched to a gene: 4. This CDR3 has 14 residues.

The chain combines TRBV10-3 with TRBJ1-2; 7 nucleotides match TRBD1. In germline, CDR1 is ENHRY, CDR2 SYGVKD. The length of the CDR3 is 15 residues. V was clipped by 3 bases and J by 3 bases; unmatched bases: 7. CDR3 sequence (DNA): TGTGCCATCAGTGAAAGGAATCAGGGGGACTATGGCTACACCTTC. Translated: CAISERNQGDYGYTF.

The genes are TRBV5-5 and TRBJ1-1; D is unresolved. V was shortened by 0 bases and J by 0 bases, with 3 bases between the two germline ends. This CDR3 spans 13 amino acids. Germline V gene data show CDR1 as SGHKS and CDR2 as YYEKEE (reference sequence). CDR3 amino acids: CASSLAVNTEAFF. CDR3 DNA sequence: TGTGCCAGCAGCTTGGCAGTGAACACTGAAGCTTTCTTT.

V and J are TRBV7-2 and TRBJ1-1; D is ambiguous. Germline V lookup: CDR1 SGHTA, CDR2 FQGNSA. Trimming left V 2 bases short and J 4 bases short, with 8 bases between. The CDR3 runs 13 residues. CDR3 in amino acids: CASSLIGSTEAFF. The DNA for the CDR3 is TGTGCCAGCAGCTTAATTGGTAGCACTGAAGCTTTCTTT.

This chain uses TRBV15 with TRBJ1-5; D unclear. Germline V lookup: CDR1 LNHNV, CDR2 YYDKDF (reference sequence). CDR3 length equals 15 residues. Between the trimmed V and J ends, which lost 2 bases and 0 bases, there was a span of 8 bases. CDR3 nucleotides: TGTGCCACCAGCAGAAACACCGATAGCAATCAGCCCCAGCATTTT. This gives the protein CATSRNTDSNQPQHF.

The chain couples TRBV7-9 to TRBJ2-7; 8 nucleotides match TRBD2. V gave up 0 bases and J gave up 0 bases; unmatched junction bases: 4. In germline, CDR1 is SEHNR, CDR2 FQNEAQ (reference sequence). This CDR3 region has 16 residues. CDR3: CASSLASLADSYEQYF. For the CDR3, the DNA is TGTGCCAGCAGCTTAGCGTCACTAGCGGACTCCTACGAGCAGTACTTC.

The chain is built from TRBV5-6 and TRBJ2-7; 15 bases fit TRBD2. Germline V gene data show CDR1 as SGHDT and CDR2 as YYEEEE. The ends lost 0 bases at V and 6 bases at J; junction bases unmatched: 7. This CDR3 is 17 amino acids long. CDR3 sequence: CASSLARTSGGASEQYF. DNA for the CDR3: TGTGCCAGCAGCTTGGCAAGGACTAGCGGGGGGGCGAGCGAGCAGTACTTC.

The V call is TRBV5-6, the J call TRBJ1-2; unclear D gene. The CDR3 has 12 residues. Looked up from germline, CDR1 is SGHDT and CDR2 is YYEEEE. The V gene lost 4 bases and the J gene lost 8 bases, with 12 bases spanning the gap. CDR3 bases: TGTGCCAGCAGCCTGAGGGTCCCGGGCTACACCTTC. Its translation is CASSLRVPGYTF.

Comment on this clone: The sample has other DNA sequences that encode this CDR3 too. The CDR3 spells CASIPGQGSYYGYTF. The DNA of the CDR3 is TGTGCCAGTATCCCGGGACAGGGGAGTTATTATGGCTACACCTTC. The chain carries TRBV19 and TRBJ1-2, with 10 nucleotides matching TRBD1. In germline, CDR1 is LNHDA, CDR2 SQIVND (reference sequence). CDR3 length: 15 amino acids. With V trimmed by 7 bases and J by 5 bases, 10 bases remained unmatched.

The chain joins TRBV7-2 to TRBJ2-7, with 10 positions matching TRBD2. With V trimmed by 2 bases and J by 1 base, 14 bases remained unmatched. The CDR3 totals 19 residues. CDR1 SGHTA and CDR2 FQGNSA come from the germline V gene. This chain's CDR3 is CASSLKSGASGSESYEQYF. The CDR3 DNA sequence: TGTGCCAGCAGCTTAAAGTCTGGGGCTAGCGGGAGTGAATCCTACGAGCAGTACTTC.

The rearrangement uses TRBV9 and TRBJ1-4; D unresolved. This CDR3 contains 15 residues. CDR1 and CDR2 (germline): SGDLS, YYNGEE. V shed 6 bases and J shed 0 bases, with 12 bases lying between them. CDR3 region: CASNPAGATNEKLFF. In nucleotides, the CDR3 is TGTGCCAGCAATCCTGCGGGAGCAACTAATGAAAAACTGTTTTTT.

V is TRBV6-6 and J is TRBJ2-5, with 7 bases that match TRBD1. CDR1 is MNHNY, CDR2 SVGAGI, per germline (reference sequence). V shed 5 bases and J 2 bases; nucleotides not matched to a gene: 8. The length of the CDR3 is 15 residues. CDR3 sequence reads: CASSRPRDSQETQYF. CDR3 DNA sequence: TGTGCCAGCAGTCGCCCCCGGGACAGTCAAGAGACCCAGTACTTC.

This clone was observed a single time. The chain recombines TRBV18 with TRBJ2-4; perhaps TRBD2 as D (6 bases). The ends were cut back, 3 bases at V and 0 bases at J, with 21 bases in the middle. CDR1 is KGHSH, CDR2 LQKENI, per germline. There are 19 residues in the CDR3. CDR3: CASSPGGAPGTVAKNIQYF. CDR3 DNA sequence: TGTGCCAGCTCACCCGGAGGGGCGCCTGGAACTGTAGCCAAAAACATTCAGTACTTC.

This rearrangement joins TRBV28 to TRBJ2-3, with a tentative D call TRBD2 (6 bases). CDR1 is MDHEN and CDR2 is SYDVKM in the germline V gene. CDR3 length equals 14 residues. V was clipped by 4 bases and J by 14 bases, with 22 bases between them. This chain's CDR3 is CASSSYIGGDLGYF. The CDR3 nucleotides are TGTGCCAGCAGTTCCTACATAGGCGGGGACTTGGGGTATTTT. Filled out from reference TRBV28 and TRBJ2-3, the complete variable domain reads DVKVTQSSRYLVKRTGEKVFLECVQDMDHENMFWYRQDPGLGLRLIYFSYDVKMKEKGDIPEGYSVSREKKERFSLILESASTNQTSMYLCASSSYIGGDLGYFGPGTRLTVL.

V usage is TRBV30 and J usage is TRBJ1-1, with a weak D call TRBD1 (5 bases). The CDR3 extends over 15 amino acids. CDR1 and CDR2 from the germline V gene are GTSNPN and SVGIG (reference sequence). Trimming stripped 0 bases from V and 4 bases from J, with 15 bases between. For the CDR3, the DNA is TGTGCCTGGAGTGTATTTGGCAGGGTGGGCACTGAAGCTTTCTTT. Its protein product is CAWSVFGRVGTEAFF.

This chain links TRBV13 with TRBJ2-3; 7 bases align to TRBD1. The CDR3 consists of 15 residues. J gave up 3 bases and V 5 bases, and 8 bases lay outside the gene matches. CDR1 is PRHDT and CDR2 is FYEKMQ in the germline V gene (reference sequence). CDR3 residues: CASSQNGQATDTQYF. DNA for the CDR3: TGTGCCAGCAGCCAAAACGGACAGGCAACAGATACGCAGTATTTT.

The table lists this clone with a few counts. The V and J genes are TRBV4-1 and TRBJ2-5, with D uncertain. CDR3 length: 14 residues. CDR1 is MGHRA and CDR2 is YSYEKL in the germline V gene. V dropped 0 bases and J dropped 2 bases, with 7 bases sitting between them. The DNA of the CDR3 is TGCGCCAGCAGCCAAGATAGCTATCAAGAGACCCAGTACTTC. Its protein is CASSQDSYQETQYF.

This clone was detected only a few times. V usage is TRBV19 and J usage is TRBJ1-5, with 10 bases lining up with TRBD1. CDR1 and CDR2 from the germline V gene are LNHDA and SQIVND (reference sequence). This CDR3 region has 15 residues. The trim removed 3 bases at V and 5 bases at J, leaving 4 bases unmatched. This chain's CDR3 is CASSIPGQGYQPQHF. CDR3 bases: TGTGCCAGTAGTATCCCGGGACAGGGGTATCAGCCCCAGCATTTT.